This T cell receptor beta chain was found in a study of cytomegalovirus exposure and HLA in healthy donors. Study-wide results and limits: It was reported that the classifier diagnosed cytomegalovirus status with high specificity and sensitivity in both the original and validation cohorts.

A remark on this clone: Its antigen is as yet unknown.

Produced via immunoSEQ multiplex PCR; TCRdb's table is partial and in-frame only. Of hundreds of thousands of clones in the sample, 80% to 90% were seen once. This clonotype originated in a woman between 18 and 29 years old in good health and CMV-seronegative. The sample consisted of PBMCs.

CDR3 nucleotides: TGTGCCAGCAGTTTATCTTCTACAGGGCCCGGGGAGCTGTTTTTT. This codes for CASSLSSTGPGELFF. The chain is built from TRBV27 and TRBJ2-2; TRBD1 is a possible D gene (6 bases). The V end was cut by 0 bases, the J end by 6 bases, with 11 bases between. Per the germline V gene, CDR1 is MNHEY and CDR2 is SMNVEV (reference sequence). The CDR3 is 15 residues long.